Listed here are 11 T cell receptor beta chains from one sample, sequenced in a study of cytomegalovirus exposure and HLA in healthy donors. PCR involved 60 Vbeta and 13 Jbeta primers. Generated by immunoSEQ multiplex PCR, the TCRdb table keeps only in-frame clones and is missing some. Of more than 95,000 clones in the sample, under 65% are singletons; the top ten hold roughly 3.2%. Sequencing was carried out using PBMCs. These receptors all stem from a man aged 55 to 69 in good health and CMV-seronegative.

This rearrangement joins TRBV11-3 to TRBJ1-4; D is ambiguous. Germline CDR1 SGHNT, CDR2 YENEEA. Trimming shortened V by 0 bases and J by 0 bases, and 5 bases separated the two germline ends. The CDR3 runs to 15 residues. For the CDR3, the DNA is TGTGCCAGCAGCTTAGAGTCTGCAACTAATGAAAAACTGTTTTTT. Translated: CASSLESATNEKLFF.

As regards this clone: One end of the junction does not line up with germline, which may come from a read error. The chain carries TRBV6-4 and TRBJ2-2; D is undetermined. The CDR3 length is 12 residues. CDR1 is MRHNA and CDR2 is SNTAGT in the germline V gene. The CDR3 bases are TGTGCCAGCAGTGACTCTTTCCCCCATCCGGTTTTT. This encodes CASSDSFPHPVF.

This clone was counted between two and nine times. J is TRBJ1-2 and V is TRBV28; a weak D match, TRBD1 (5 bases). The CDR3 loop spans 15 amino acids. Germline CDR1 MDHEN, CDR2 SYDVKM. V was trimmed by 3 bases and J by 7 bases, leaving 18 bases between them. CDR3 region: CASSFQQGGPGGYTF. In nucleotides, the CDR3 is TGTGCCAGCAGTTTTCAGCAGGGAGGCCCGGGTGGCTACACCTTC.

This clone has only one observation. The chain carries TRBV4-1 and TRBJ2-7; no reliable D call. The CDR3 has 14 residues. Deletions cut 1 base from V and 4 bases from J, with 11 bases between. Germline V gene lookup returns CDR1 MGHRA and CDR2 YSYEKL. This CDR3 reads CASSQGLLLYEQYF. The CDR3 bases are TGCGCCAGCAGCCAAGGCCTTCTACTTTACGAGCAGTACTTC.

In this sample, this clone turned up a few times. The rearrangement links TRBV7-3 to TRBJ1-1; D may be TRBD1 (6 bases). CDR3 length: 13 residues. The V and J ends lost 5 bases and 1 base respectively, with 8 bases between them. CDR1 is SGHTA and CDR2 is FQGTGA in the germline V gene. The CDR3 here is CASSLQGNTEAFF. The CDR3 DNA reads TGTGCCAGCAGCCTACAGGGGAACACTGAAGCTTTCTTT.

The genes are TRBV5-8 and TRBJ1-4; D call uncertain. CDR3 length equals 17 residues. CDR1 and CDR2 from the germline V gene are SGHTS and YDEGEE. With 0 bases removed from V and 0 bases from J, the gap between germline ends came to 12 bases. The CDR3 loop is CASSLGLATATNEKLFF. CDR3 nucleotides: TGTGCCAGCAGCTTGGGCTTGGCTACAGCAACTAATGAAAAACTGTTTTTT.

This clone is large (0.1 to 1%) within its sample. The chain joins TRBV6-4 to TRBJ2-3; 8 bases line up with TRBD2. This CDR3 region has 16 residues. Germline loops: CDR1 MRHNA, CDR2 SNTAGT. After removal of 0 bases from V and 3 bases from J, the junction contained 5 bases not matched to a gene. This chain's CDR3 is CASSDSGTSGTDTQYF. The CDR3 nucleotides are TGTGCCAGCAGTGACTCAGGAACTAGCGGAACAGATACGCAGTATTTT.

The chain combines TRBV6-5 with TRBJ2-2; 9 positions match TRBD1. Germline-derived CDR1 and CDR2 are MNHEY and SVGAGI. The CDR3 sequence is 15 residues long. The V and J ends lost 5 bases and 6 bases, in that order; junction bases with no gene match: 7. This chain's CDR3 is CASSPGQGFAGELFF. The CDR3 bases are TGTGCCAGCAGTCCCGGACAGGGGTTTGCCGGGGAGCTGTTTTTT.

The V and J genes are TRBV5-6 and TRBJ2-1; D remains ambiguous. Trimming cost V 0 bases and J 6 bases, with 10 bases left between them. The CDR3 loop spans 14 amino acids. Per germline, CDR1 SGHDT and CDR2 YYEEEE. Written as DNA, the CDR3 is TGTGCCAGCAGCTTGGATTGGTCGAGCAATGAGCAGTTCTTC. Its translation is CASSLDWSSNEQFF. Full variable domain (outside the CDR3, taken from reference TRBV5-6 and TRBJ2-1): DAGVTQSPTHLIKTRGQQVTLRCSPKSGHDTVSWYQQALGQGPQFIFQYYEEEERQRGNFPDRFSGHQFPNYSSELNVNALLLGDSALYLCASSLDWSSNEQFFGPGTRLTVL.

The V call is TRBV5-4, the J call TRBJ2-5; TRBD1 is a possible D gene (6 bases). Germline V lookup: CDR1 SGHNT, CDR2 YYREEE (reference sequence). V gave up 0 bases and J gave up 5 bases, with 14 bases separating them. This CDR3 region has 15 residues. The CDR3 nucleotides read TGTGCCAGCAGCTTGGGAACAGGGAACCGGGAGACCCAGTACTTC. This sequence encodes CASSLGTGNRETQYF.

This clone was picked up a small number of times. J is TRBJ2-3 and V is TRBV5-1; D unclear. V lost 4 bases and J lost 6, with 9 bases in between. The CDR3 extends over 12 amino acids. From germline, CDR1 is SGHRS and CDR2 YFSETQ. CDR3 bases: TGCGCCAGCAGCCACACGTCCGATACGCAGTATTTT. It encodes CASSHTSDTQYF.